Listed below are T cell receptor beta chains from one sample, sequenced in a study of radiation and T cells in renal cell carcinoma. Assay: immunoSEQ multiplex PCR; the TCRdb copy retains only in-frame clones and omits some. The table records about 90,000 clones, 80% to 90% of them present only once. This specimen was blood, taken from a patient whose treatment included radiotherapy and nephrectomy. The receptor set was obtained from a man aged 55 to 69 with renal cell carcinoma. Each CDR3 is given with its conserved first and last residue. Each record gives: J gene, clone size, D gene, V gene, CDR3 protein, CDR3 DNA. A D gene is named only where the DNA matches it firmly. Clone sizes are given selectively: once, few, many, or a class where the clone is expanded.

j_gene: TRBJ1-1; abundance: -; d_gene: -; v_gene: TRBV6-5; CDR3aa: CASFRGVNTEAFF; CDR3nt: TGTGCCAGCTTCCGGGGAGTGAACACTGAAGCTTTCTTT
j_gene: TRBJ2-5; abundance: -; d_gene: -; v_gene: TRBV6-1; CDR3aa: CASSLTDQETQYF; CDR3nt: TGTGCCAGCAGTTTAACAGACCAAGAGACCCAGTACTTC
j_gene: TRBJ2-7; abundance: -; d_gene: TRBD2; v_gene: TRBV27; CDR3aa: CASSLGLAGDSGEQYF; CDR3nt: TGTGCCAGCAGTTTGGGACTAGCGGGAGACTCGGGCGAGCAGTACTTC
j_gene: TRBJ2-5; abundance: -; d_gene: TRBD1; v_gene: TRBV19; CDR3aa: CASSIGPPRTGGTQYF; CDR3nt: TGTGCCAGTAGTATAGGGCCCCCCCGGACAGGAGGGACCCAGTACTTC
j_gene: TRBJ1-1; abundance: -; d_gene: -; v_gene: TRBV25-1; CDR3aa: CASSGNSNTEAFF; CDR3nt: TGTGCCAGCAGTGGTAATTCAAACACTGAAGCTTTCTTT
j_gene: TRBJ2-3; abundance: -; d_gene: TRBD2; v_gene: TRBV2; CDR3aa: CASSEVGTSGLPF; CDR3nt: TGTGCCAGCAGTGAGGTCGGAACTAGCGGTCTTCCCTTT
j_gene: TRBJ2-5; abundance: -; d_gene: TRBD1; v_gene: TRBV7-9; CDR3aa: CASSWGTGGEETQYF; CDR3nt: TGTGCCAGCAGCTGGGGGACAGGGGGTGAAGAGACCCAGTACTTC
j_gene: TRBJ2-4; abundance: -; d_gene: -; v_gene: TRBV28; CDR3aa: CASRPPLETAKNIQYF; CDR3nt: TGTGCCAGCAGGCCCCCCTTAGAAACCGCCAAAAACATTCAGTACTTC
j_gene: TRBJ2-6; abundance: -; d_gene: -; v_gene: TRBV28; CDR3aa: CASSLPASGANVLTF; CDR3nt: TGTGCCAGCAGTTTACCCGCTTCTGGGGCCAACGTCCTGACTTTC
j_gene: TRBJ2-7; abundance: -; d_gene: -; v_gene: TRBV27; CDR3aa: CASTNLYEQYF; CDR3nt: TGTGCCAGCACAAACCTCTACGAGCAGTACTTC
j_gene: TRBJ1-5; abundance: once; d_gene: -; v_gene: TRBV6-1; CDR3aa: CASSEALGQPQHF; CDR3nt: TGTGCCAGCAGTGAAGCGCTCGGCCAGCCCCAGCATTTT
j_gene: TRBJ1-5; abundance: -; d_gene: TRBD1; v_gene: TRBV28; CDR3aa: CASSLGTGPNQPQHF; CDR3nt: TGTGCCAGCAGTTTGGGGACAGGGCCCAATCAGCCCCAGCATTTT
j_gene: TRBJ2-7; abundance: -; d_gene: -; v_gene: TRBV29-1; CDR3aa: CSVEALNSYEQYF; CDR3nt: TGCAGCGTTGAAGCCCTGAATTCCTACGAGCAGTACTTC
j_gene: TRBJ2-7; abundance: -; d_gene: TRBD2; v_gene: TRBV28; CDR3aa: CASKTHAAGLAGYEQYF; CDR3nt: TGTGCCAGCAAAACCCATGCCGCGGGACTAGCAGGGTACGAGCAGTACTTC
j_gene: TRBJ2-5; abundance: few; d_gene: TRBD2; v_gene: TRBV6-5; CDR3aa: CASSQGLAGEETQYF; CDR3nt: TGTGCCAGCAGCCAGGGACTAGCGGGAGAAGAGACCCAGTACTTC
j_gene: TRBJ2-7; abundance: -; d_gene: TRBD1; v_gene: TRBV5-5; CDR3aa: CASVGQGYEQYF; CDR3nt: TGTGCCAGCGTAGGACAGGGTTATGAGCAGTACTTC
j_gene: TRBJ1-1; abundance: once; d_gene: -; v_gene: TRBV7-6; CDR3aa: CASSLVPGGKDEAFF; CDR3nt: TGTGCCAGCAGCTTAGTACCCGGGGGGAAGGATGAAGCTTTCTTT
j_gene: TRBJ2-7; abundance: -; d_gene: -; v_gene: TRBV6-5; CDR3aa: CASSTRGVEQYF; CDR3nt: TGTGCCAGCAGTACTCGCGGGGTTGAGCAGTACTTC
j_gene: TRBJ2-3; abundance: -; d_gene: -; v_gene: TRBV6-5; CDR3aa: CASSYNKSTDTQYF; CDR3nt: TGTGCCAGCAGTTACAACAAGAGCACAGATACGCAGTATTTT
j_gene: TRBJ1-2; abundance: -; d_gene: TRBD1; v_gene: TRBV27; CDR3aa: CASSTRQGRGYTF; CDR3nt: TGTGCCAGCAGTACCCGACAGGGGAGAGGCTACACCTTC
j_gene: TRBJ2-5; abundance: -; d_gene: -; v_gene: TRBV4-1; CDR3aa: CASSQGWGLQVQETQYF; CDR3nt: TGCGCCAGCAGCCAAGGGTGGGGCTTACAGGTCCAAGAGACCCAGTACTTC
j_gene: TRBJ2-7; abundance: -; d_gene: TRBD2; v_gene: TRBV27; CDR3aa: CASSALAGEQYF; CDR3nt: TGTGCCAGCAGTGCCCTAGCGGGCGAGCAGTACTTC
j_gene: TRBJ2-3; abundance: -; d_gene: -; v_gene: TRBV10-3; CDR3aa: CASRGDRTDTQYF; CDR3nt: TGTGCCAGCCGAGGGGACCGCACAGATACGCAGTATTTT
j_gene: TRBJ2-7; abundance: few; d_gene: -; v_gene: TRBV25-1; CDR3aa: CASSALGEQYF; CDR3nt: TGTGCCAGCAGTGCCCTCGGCGAGCAGTACTTC
j_gene: TRBJ2-7; abundance: once; d_gene: TRBD2; v_gene: TRBV2; CDR3aa: CASSPREFSYEQYF; CDR3nt: TGTGCCAGCAGCCCGCGGGAGTTCTCCTACGAGCAGTACTTC
j_gene: TRBJ2-7; abundance: -; d_gene: TRBD2; v_gene: TRBV4-1; CDR3aa: CASSHLAGGKYEQYF; CDR3nt: TGCGCCAGCAGCCACTTAGCGGGAGGAAAGTACGAGCAGTACTTC
j_gene: TRBJ2-2; abundance: -; d_gene: TRBD2; v_gene: TRBV11-2; CDR3aa: CASSPRWGLAGFIVGELFF; CDR3nt: TGTGCCAGCAGCCCAAGATGGGGACTAGCGGGATTTATTGTCGGGGAGCTGTTTTTT
j_gene: TRBJ2-2; abundance: -; d_gene: TRBD2; v_gene: TRBV6-6; CDR3aa: CASTFGLAGGTGELFF; CDR3nt: TGTGCCAGCACCTTTGGACTAGCGGGAGGAACCGGGGAGCTGTTTTTT
j_gene: TRBJ2-5; abundance: -; d_gene: -; v_gene: TRBV9; CDR3aa: CASSVGAEYQETQYF; CDR3nt: TGTGCCAGCAGCGTAGGAGCGGAGTACCAAGAGACCCAGTACTTC
j_gene: TRBJ2-7; abundance: -; d_gene: -; v_gene: TRBV5-5; CDR3aa: CASSLDPTPPRYEKYF; CDR3nt: TGTGCCAGCAGCTTGGACCCCACTCCGCCGAGATACGAGAAGTACTTC
j_gene: TRBJ2-3; abundance: -; d_gene: TRBD2; v_gene: TRBV12-5; CDR3aa: CASGLEYQIGREGDTQYF; CDR3nt: TGTGCTAGTGGTTTGGAGTACCAAATCGGGAGGGAAGGAGATACGCAGTATTTT
j_gene: TRBJ1-2; abundance: -; d_gene: TRBD1; v_gene: TRBV9; CDR3aa: CASSVGTANYGYTF; CDR3nt: TGTGCCAGCAGCGTCGGGACAGCCAACTATGGCTACACCTTC
j_gene: TRBJ1-1; abundance: few; d_gene: TRBD1; v_gene: TRBV6-6; CDR3aa: CASSSNDRGNTEAFF; CDR3nt: TGTGCCAGCAGTTCCAACGACAGGGGGAACACTGAAGCTTTCTTT
j_gene: TRBJ2-1; abundance: -; d_gene: -; v_gene: TRBV7-6; CDR3aa: CASSADRYNEQFF; CDR3nt: TGTGCCAGCAGCGCAGACAGATACAATGAGCAGTTCTTC
j_gene: TRBJ1-5; abundance: few; d_gene: -; v_gene: TRBV19; CDR3aa: CASSFGSNQPQHF; CDR3nt: TGTGCCAGTAGTTTCGGTAGCAATCAGCCCCAGCATTTT
j_gene: TRBJ2-1; abundance: -; d_gene: -; v_gene: TRBV6-5; CDR3aa: CASSYGPYNEQFF; CDR3nt: TGTGCCAGCAGTTACGGCCCCTACAATGAGCAGTTCTTC
j_gene: TRBJ2-5; abundance: once; d_gene: -; v_gene: TRBV7-2; CDR3aa: CASSLSASSRGVAKTQYF; CDR3nt: TGTGCCAGCAGCTTAAGCGCTAGCAGTAGGGGGGTGGCGAAGACCCAGTACTTC
j_gene: TRBJ2-7; abundance: -; d_gene: TRBD1; v_gene: TRBV25-1; CDR3aa: CASRTQGAGEQYF; CDR3nt: TGTGCCAGCAGGACACAGGGGGCGGGCGAGCAGTACTTC
j_gene: TRBJ1-5; abundance: -; d_gene: -; v_gene: TRBV10-2; CDR3aa: CASRLNSNQPQHF; CDR3nt: TGCGCCAGCAGGCTGAATAGCAATCAGCCCCAGCATTTT
j_gene: TRBJ2-7; abundance: -; d_gene: -; v_gene: TRBV5-1; CDR3aa: CASSVDRTYEQYF; CDR3nt: TGCGCCAGCAGCGTAGACAGGACTTACGAGCAGTACTTC